This T cell receptor (beta chain) originates from a study of OX40 agonist ivuxolimab in advanced cancers. Study details: From about 20 to 79 years was the age range, with a mean of approximately 63 years, and about 78% were male. Study-wide findings and caveats: Among the lowest peripheral clonal expansion occurred in 0.1-3.0 mg/kg partial responders.

With respect to this clone: Antigen unknown.

The repertoire was sequenced with immunoSEQ multiplex PCR; TCRdb's copy has only in-frame clones and lacks some. The sample shows around 53,000 clones, 93% of them seen only once. Autoimmune disease history or systemic immunosuppression led to patient exclusion. The junction had 5 bases not matched to a gene; V was cut back by 1 base and J by 4 bases. CDR1 SGHNT and CDR2 YYREEE come from the germline V gene (reference sequence). The CDR3 sequence is 14 residues long. The receptor comes from an adult with an advanced solid tumor such as melanoma, head and neck, liver or kidney cancer. Sequenced here: CD4+ or CD8+ T cells sorted from blood, sampled in a trial of the OX40 agonist ivuxolimab. This sequence joins TRBV5-4 and TRBJ2-7; 7 bases are shared with TRBD1. The CDR3 spells CASSLKGALYEQYF. The CDR3 DNA reads TGTGCCAGCAGCTTGAAGGGGGCCTTGTACGAGCAGTACTTC.